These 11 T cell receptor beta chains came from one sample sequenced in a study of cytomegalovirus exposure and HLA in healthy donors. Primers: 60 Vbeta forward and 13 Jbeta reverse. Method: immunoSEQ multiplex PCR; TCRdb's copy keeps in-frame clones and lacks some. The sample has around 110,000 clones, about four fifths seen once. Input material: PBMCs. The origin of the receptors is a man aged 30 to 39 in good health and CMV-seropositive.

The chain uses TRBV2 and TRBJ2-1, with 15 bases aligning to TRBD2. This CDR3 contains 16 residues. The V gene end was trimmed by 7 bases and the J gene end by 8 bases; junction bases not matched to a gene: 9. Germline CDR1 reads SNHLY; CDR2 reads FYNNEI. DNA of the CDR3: TGTGCCAGCACTGGACTAGCGGGGGGGCCTGTCGATGAGCAGTTCTTC. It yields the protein CASTGLAGGPVDEQFF.

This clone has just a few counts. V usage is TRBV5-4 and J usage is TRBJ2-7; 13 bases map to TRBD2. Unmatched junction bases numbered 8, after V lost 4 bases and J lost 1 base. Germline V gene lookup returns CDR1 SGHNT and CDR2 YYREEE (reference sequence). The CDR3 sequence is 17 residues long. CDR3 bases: TGTGCCAGCAGCCAGGGGACTAGCGGGATTTATTCCTACGAGCAGTACTTC. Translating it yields CASSQGTSGIYSYEQYF.

The CDR3 protein is CASSQVGDFNSGANVLTF. The CDR3 coding sequence is TGTGCCAGCAGCCAAGTCGGGGACTTTAACTCTGGGGCCAACGTCCTGACTTTC. This chain connects TRBV4-2 to TRBJ2-6, with a weak D call TRBD2 (6 bases). The CDR3 is 18 residues long. V lost 1 base to trimming and J lost 0 bases, with 13 bases between them. Per germline, CDR1 LGHNA and CDR2 YNFKEQ.

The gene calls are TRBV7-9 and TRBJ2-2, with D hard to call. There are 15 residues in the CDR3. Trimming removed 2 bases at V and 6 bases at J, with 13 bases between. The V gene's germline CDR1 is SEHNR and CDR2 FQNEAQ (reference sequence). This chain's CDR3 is CASSLQSVGPGELFF. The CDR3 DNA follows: TGTGCCAGCAGCTTACAATCTGTTGGCCCCGGGGAGCTGTTTTTT. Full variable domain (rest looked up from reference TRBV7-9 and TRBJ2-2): DTGVSQNPRHKITKRGQNVTFRCDPISEHNRLYWYRQTLGQGPEFLTYFQNEAQLEKSRLLSDRFSAERPKGSFSTLEIQRTEQGDSAMYLCASSLQSVGPGELFFGEGSRLTVL.

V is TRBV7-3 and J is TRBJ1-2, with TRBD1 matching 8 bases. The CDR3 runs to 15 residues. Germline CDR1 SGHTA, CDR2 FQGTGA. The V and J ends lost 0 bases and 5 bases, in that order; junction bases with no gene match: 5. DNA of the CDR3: TGTGCCAGCAGCTTAACGGCGGGACAGGCTTATGGCTACACCTTC. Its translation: CASSLTAGQAYGYTF.

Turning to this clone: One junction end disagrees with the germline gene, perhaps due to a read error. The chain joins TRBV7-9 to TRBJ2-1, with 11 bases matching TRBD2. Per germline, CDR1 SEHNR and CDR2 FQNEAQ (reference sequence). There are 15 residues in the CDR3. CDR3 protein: CSSSQLAGVGNEQFF. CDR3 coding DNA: TGTTCCAGCAGCCAACTAGCGGGAGTAGGGAATGAGCAGTTCTTC. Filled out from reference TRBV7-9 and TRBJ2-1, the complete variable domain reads DTGVSQNPRHKITKRGQNVTFRCDPISEHNRLYWYRQTLGQGPEFLTYFQNEAQLEKSRLLSDRFSAERPKGSFSTLEIQRTEQGDSAMYLCSSSQLAGVGNEQFFGPGTRLTVL.

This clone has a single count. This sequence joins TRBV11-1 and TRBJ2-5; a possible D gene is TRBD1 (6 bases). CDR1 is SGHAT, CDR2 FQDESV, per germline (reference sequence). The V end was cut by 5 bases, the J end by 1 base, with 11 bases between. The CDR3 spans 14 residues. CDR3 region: CASSPDSFQETQYF. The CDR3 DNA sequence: TGTGCCAGCAGCCCGGACAGCTTCCAAGAGACCCAGTACTTC.

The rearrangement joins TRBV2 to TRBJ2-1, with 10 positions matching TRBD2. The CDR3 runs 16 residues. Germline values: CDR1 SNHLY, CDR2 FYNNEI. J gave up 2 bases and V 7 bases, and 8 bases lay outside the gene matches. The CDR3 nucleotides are TGTGCCAGCACCCCCACTAGCGGGGTTACCTACAATGAGCAGTTCTTC. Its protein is CASTPTSGVTYNEQFF. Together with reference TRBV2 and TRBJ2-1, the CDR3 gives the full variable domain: EPEVTQTPSHQVTQMGQEVILRCVPISNHLYFYWYRQILGQKVEFLVSFYNNEISEKSEIFDDQFSVERPDGSNFTLKIRSTKLEDSAMYFCASTPTSGVTYNEQFFGPGTRLTVL.

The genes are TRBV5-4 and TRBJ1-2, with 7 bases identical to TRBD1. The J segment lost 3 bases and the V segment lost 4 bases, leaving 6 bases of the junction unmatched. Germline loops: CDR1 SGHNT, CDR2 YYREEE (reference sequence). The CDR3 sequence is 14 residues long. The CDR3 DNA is TGTGCCAGCAGCCTACGGGACAGCCACTATGGCTACACCTTC. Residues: CASSLRDSHYGYTF.

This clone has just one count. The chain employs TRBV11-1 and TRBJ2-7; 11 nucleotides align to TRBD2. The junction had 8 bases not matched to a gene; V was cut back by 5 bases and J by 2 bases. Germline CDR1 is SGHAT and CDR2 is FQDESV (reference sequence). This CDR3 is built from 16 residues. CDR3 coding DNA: TGTGCCAGCAGCGCCGACCTAGCGGGAGGAACCTACGAGCAGTACTTC. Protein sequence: CASSADLAGGTYEQYF. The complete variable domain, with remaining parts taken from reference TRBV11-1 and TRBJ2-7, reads EAEVAQSPRYKITEKSQAVAFWCDPISGHATLYWYRQILGQGPELLVQFQDESVVDDSQLPKDRFSAERLKGVDSTLKIQPAELGDSAMYLCASSADLAGGTYEQYFGPGTRLTVT.

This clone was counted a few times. CDR3 nucleotide sequence: TGTGCCAGCAGTGATAGGAGGGTTAACTATGGCTACACCTTC. It translates to CASSDRRVNYGYTF. The chain combines TRBV2 with TRBJ1-2; the D is unclear. The germline gives CDR1 SNHLY, CDR2 FYNNEI. V was shortened by 3 bases and J by 1 base, with 9 bases between the two germline ends. The CDR3 totals 14 residues.